The 10 T cell receptor beta chains below were found in one sample sequenced in a study of Tregs in tolerant kidney transplant recipients (dated by TCRdb to between 2018 and 2020). Library prep was done by the immunoSEQ multiplex PCR assay. TCRdb re-hosts the immuneACCESS table, in-frame sequences only. Its copies lack some clones; in the studies checked, an unresolved V gene accounts for under half of them, and the cause for the rest is not known. The sample's records list about 48,000 clones. 0.83% of the sample is held by the ten biggest clonotypes. According to the study, the label for this sample's time point signals: blood sample drawn before combined kidney and bone marrow transplant. This sample comprised CD4+ T cells from blood, obtained before the transplant. All receptors come from a human donor who received a combined kidney and bone marrow transplant.

Details on this clone: The CDR3 extends 3 residues past the end of the read, so its final part is completed from the germline J gene. The chain recombines TRBV19 with TRBJ1-1; D perhaps matches TRBD1 (6 bases). The CDR3 has 12 residues. CDR1 and CDR2 from the germline V gene are LNHDA and SQIVND (reference sequence). Trimming cost V 8 bases and J 5 bases, with 12 bases left between them. The CDR3 reads CASWDQGTEAFF. The sequenced CDR3 bases are TGTGCCAGTTGGGATCAGGGGACTGAA. Full variable domain (rest looked up from reference TRBV19 and TRBJ1-1): DGGITQSPKYLFRKEGQNVTLSCEQNLNHDAMYWYRQDPGQGLRLIYYSQIVNDFQKGDIAEGYSVSREKKESFPLTVTSAQKNPTAFYLCASWDQGTEAFFGQGTRLTVV.

Of note for this clone: The CDR3 extends 3 residues past the end of the read, so its final part is completed from the germline J gene. The chain joins TRBV30 to TRBJ1-2; TRBD1 is a possible D gene (5 bases). V shed 2 bases and J shed 3 bases, with 22 bases lying between them. Germline V lookup: CDR1 GTSNPN, CDR2 SVGIG (reference sequence). This CDR3 region has 17 residues. The CDR3: CAWSFVGGAGGYYGYTF. CDR3 DNA, as far as it was read: TGTGCCTGGAGTTTTGTGGGGGGAGCTGGGGGGTACTATGGC.

As regards this clone: From the germline J gene comes the end of the CDR3, since the read stops 3 residues before it. J is TRBJ2-3 and V is TRBV6-2 or TRBV6-3, with TRBD2 matching 10 bases. With 1 base clipped from V and 2 bases from J, the junction kept 6 bases outside the gene matches. Germline loops: CDR1 MNHEY, CDR2 SVGEGT. The CDR3 is 17 residues long. The part of the CDR3 DNA that was read is TGTGCCAGCAGTTACTTACTAGCGGGATTTAACACAGATACG. It encodes CASSYLLAGFNTDT. The CDR3 in its entirety is CASSYLLAGFNTDTQYF.

A note on this clone: From the germline J gene comes the end of the CDR3, since the read stops 3 residues before it. This chain links TRBV18 with TRBJ2-6, with a tentative D call TRBD1 (6 bases). The CDR3 runs 15 residues. The V gene lost 3 bases and the J gene lost 1 base, with 7 bases spanning the gap. Germline CDR1 and CDR2: KGHSH and LQKENI. CDR3 region: CASSPTGSGANVLTF. Incomplete CDR3 DNA: TGTGCCAGCTCACCCACAGGGTCTGGGGCCAACGTC.

CDR3 bases read: TGTGCCAGCCATGACTCGTATAGCGGGGGGATCGGGGAG. The encoded protein is CASHDSYSGGIGE. The entire CDR3 protein is CASHDSYSGGIGELFF. The chain carries TRBV7-8 and TRBJ2-2, with 10 positions matching TRBD2. The DNA ends 3 residues before the CDR3 does, and the rest of the CDR3 is filled in from the germline J gene. V lost 8 bases to trimming and J lost 7 bases; unmatched junction nucleotides: 13. The CDR3 runs 16 residues. Germline V gene lookup returns CDR1 SGHVS and CDR2 FQNEAQ.

About this clone: The CDR3 end is not reached by the read, which stops 3 residues before it; the germline J gene fills it in. This chain joins TRBV7-8 and TRBJ1-1; D is possibly TRBD1 (6 bases). The V end lost 8 bases, the J end lost 6 bases, and 22 bases lay between the germline ends. The CDR3 has 15 residues. Germline CDR1 and CDR2: SGHVS and FQNEAQ. This CDR3 reads CASGALPQGNPEAFF. Partial CDR3 DNA: TGTGCCAGCGGGGCCCTCCCACAGGGTAACCCTGAA.

Turning to this clone: The CDR3 goes on 3 residues after the read ends, and that part is filled in from the germline J gene. V and J are TRBV6-2 or TRBV6-3 and TRBJ2-5, with 7 bases aligning to TRBD1. The CDR3 runs to 16 residues. Germline V gene sequence: CDR1 MNHEY, CDR2 SVGEGT. V trimming: 10 bases; J trimming: 2 bases; junction bases outside the gene matches: 16. CDR3 DNA, as far as it was read: TGTGCCACATCGCCTATAGAGGGGGCTTGGCAAGAGACC. Residues: CATSPIEGAWQET. The whole CDR3 protein reads CATSPIEGAWQETQYF.

Concerning this clone itself: The read stops 3 residues short of the end of the CDR3; the missing end is completed from the germline J gene. The chain carries TRBV6-2 or TRBV6-3 and TRBJ1-1, with TRBD1 identical over 8 bases. The CDR3 spans 14 residues. Germline values: CDR1 MNHEY, CDR2 SVGEGT. With V trimmed by 0 bases and J by 6 bases, 3 bases remained unmatched. CDR3 bases read: TGTGCCAGCAGTTACTCGCAGGGGGCGGCTGAA. This gives the protein CASSYSQGAAE. The complete CDR3 reads CASSYSQGAAEAFF.

With respect to this clone: The CDR3 end is not reached by the read, which stops 3 residues before it; the germline J gene fills it in. V is TRBV30 and J is TRBJ2-5, with 10 bases identical to TRBD1. The V segment lost 5 bases and the J segment 4 bases; nucleotides outside the gene matches: 7. Germline V gene lookup returns CDR1 GTSNPN and CDR2 SVGIG (reference sequence). This CDR3 contains 14 residues. The CDR3 loop reads CAWGTGEVGETQYF. CDR3 DNA, as far as it was read: TGTGCCTGGGGGACAGGGGAGGTGGGAGAGACC.

Incomplete CDR3 DNA: TGTGCCAGCCGGATAGCGGGACAAGAGACC. Residues: CASRIAGQET. In full, the CDR3 is CASRIAGQETQYF. The V and J genes are TRBV19 and TRBJ2-5, with 8 bases that match TRBD2. The read ends 3 residues early relative to the CDR3; the germline J gene fills the gap. CDR1 is LNHDA and CDR2 is SQIVND in the germline V gene (reference sequence). Trimming cost V 9 bases and J 2 bases; bases outside gene matches: 5. The CDR3 runs 13 residues.